This T cell receptor beta chain was observed in a study of STAT5B mutations in CD4+ large granular lymphocyte leukemia. Whole-study findings and limits: Top patient clones used TRBV06 genes more often: 8/27 versus 2/35 in controls.

Assay used: immunoSEQ multiplex PCR; TCRdb lists only in-frame clones, some missing. The sample includes approximately 21,000 clones, over 60% of them seen just once. Germline CDR1 is SGHAT and CDR2 is FQNNGV. V lost 4 bases to trimming and J lost 4 bases, with 11 bases between them. The CDR3 runs to 14 residues. The sample holds a few counts of this clone. What it binds is unknown. The J gene is TRBJ1-3, the V gene TRBV11-2, with no clear D. Material: CD4+ T cells from blood buffy coats. The sequence came from a human donor in good health. CDR3 residues: CASSSMVGGNTIYF. CDR3 in DNA: TGTGCCAGCAGCTCTATGGTTGGGGGAAACACCATATATTTT.